One sample yielded the 32 T cell receptor beta chains listed below, sequenced in a study of T cell responses to AZD1222 COVID-19 vaccine. The method was immunoSEQ multiplex PCR; TCRdb's version includes in-frame clones alone and lacks a portion of them. The data show about 150,000 clones, with 75% to 90% seen just once and about 8% held by the top ten. Here the sequenced sample was peripheral blood, taken on day 0 of AZD1222 vaccination. Receptor source: an adult in good health.

V usage is TRBV5-1 and J usage is TRBJ2-1; no firm D call. Germline V gene data show CDR1 as SGHRS and CDR2 as YFSETQ. The CDR3 spans 13 residues. Between the trimmed V and J ends, which lost 1 base and 0 bases, there was a span of 2 bases. In DNA, the CDR3 is TGCGCCAGCAGCTTGAGCTCCTACAATGAGCAGTTCTTC. It encodes CASSLSSYNEQFF.

This clone appeared a single time. CDR3 DNA sequence: TGCAGCGCCTTAGAGCGGGGGCGGTTCACCGGGGAGCTGTTTTTT. Its translation: CSALERGRFTGELFF. The rearrangement joins TRBV29-1 to TRBJ2-2; 8 bases fit TRBD2. There are 15 residues in the CDR3. Germline V gives CDR1 SQVTM, CDR2 ANQGSEA. After removal of 7 bases from V and 4 bases from J, the junction contained 11 bases not matched to a gene.

This clone appeared a single time. The chain uses TRBV28 and TRBJ1-1; D is unclear. V shed 2 bases and J shed 11 bases, with 9 bases lying between them. From germline, CDR1 is MDHEN and CDR2 SYDVKM. The length of the CDR3 is 11 residues. In DNA form, the CDR3 reads TGTGCCAGCAGTTTAAGCGCCGGGGCTTTCTTT. Encoded protein: CASSLSAGAFF.

The chain couples TRBV18 to TRBJ2-1; TRBD1 aligns across 7 bases. Unmatched junction bases numbered 7, after V lost 5 bases and J lost 3 bases. Germline CDR1 and CDR2: KGHSH and LQKENI. The CDR3 runs to 15 residues. CDR3 region: CASSTGTDNYNEQFF. The CDR3 nucleotides read TGTGCCAGCTCAACCGGGACAGACAACTACAATGAGCAGTTCTTC.

This clone was seen only a few times. Here the CDR3 DNA reads TGTGCCAGTGGGATGACAGCTAACACTGAAGCTTTCTTT. It is translated as CASGMTANTEAFF. The chain couples TRBV19 to TRBJ1-1, with D perhaps TRBD1 (5 bases). CDR1 and CDR2 from the germline V gene are LNHDA and SQIVND (reference sequence). V gave up 8 bases and J gave up 2 bases, with 12 bases separating them. CDR3 length: 13 residues.

The chain combines TRBV28 with TRBJ1-5, with 7 bases that match TRBD1. The V and J ends lost 2 bases and 4 bases, in that order; junction bases with no gene match: 5. Germline CDR1 is MDHEN and CDR2 is SYDVKM. The CDR3 is 15 residues long. The CDR3 DNA follows: TGTGCCAGCAGTTTAAGAGACAGGGCTAATCAGCCCCAGCATTTT. Residues: CASSLRDRANQPQHF.

The chain has TRBV20-1 and TRBJ2-1; TRBD2 matches at 9 bases. The germline CDR1 and CDR2 sequences are DFQATT and SNEGSKA (reference sequence). The J segment lost 3 bases and the V segment lost 3 bases, leaving 9 bases of the junction unmatched. The CDR3 extends over 16 amino acids. The CDR3 sequence is CSASLRREGLYNEQFF. DNA for the CDR3: TGCAGTGCTAGTCTACGGCGGGAGGGTCTCTACAATGAGCAGTTCTTC.

The J gene is TRBJ2-4, the V gene TRBV7-9; 7 bases are a match to TRBD1. Germline-derived CDR1 and CDR2 are SEHNR and FQNEAQ (reference sequence). J was trimmed by 7 bases and V by 2 bases; bases with no gene match: 8. The CDR3 loop spans 15 amino acids. CDR3 sequence: CASSLPTGFANIQYF. CDR3 coding DNA: TGTGCCAGCAGCTTACCGACAGGGTTTGCGAACATTCAGTACTTC.

This clone was detected only a few times. The chain is built from TRBV30 and TRBJ1-5; D is possibly TRBD1 (6 bases). Trimming left V 1 base short and J 1 base short, with 14 bases between. There are 16 residues in the CDR3. Germline V gene lookup returns CDR1 GTSNPN and CDR2 SVGIG (reference sequence). The CDR3 coding sequence is TGTGCCTGGAGTGACAGGGCTCGACTAAGCAATCAGCCCCAGCATTTT. This sequence encodes CAWSDRARLSNQPQHF. The full variable domain, its missing parts supplied by reference TRBV30 and TRBJ1-5, is SQTIHQWPATLVQPVGSPLSLECTVEGTSNPNLYWYRQAAGRGLQLLFYSVGIGQISSEVPQNLSASRPQDRQFILSSKKLLLSDSGFYLCAWSDRARLSNQPQHFGDGTRLSIL.

The rearrangement joins TRBV10-3 to TRBJ2-1; possible D gene TRBD2, 5 bases. Trimming pared 2 bases from V and 6 bases from J, leaving 11 bases between. The CDR3 has 14 residues. Germline V lookup: CDR1 ENHRY, CDR2 SYGVKD. The CDR3 nucleotides read TGTGCCATCAGTGAGGACGGACTGATCAATGAGCAGTTCTTC. Encoded protein: CAISEDGLINEQFF.

CDR3 DNA: TGTGCTATGGGCCGCGGGGCCTGGGCATCACCCCTCCACTTT. Translation gives CAMGRGAWASPLHF. The chain couples TRBV30 to TRBJ1-6; possible D gene TRBD1, 5 bases. The CDR3 sequence is 14 residues long. Germline CDR1 and CDR2: GTSNPN and SVGIG (reference sequence).

The gene calls are TRBV27 and TRBJ2-1; 9 bases align to TRBD1. This CDR3 region has 14 residues. Trimming took 5 bases from V and 4 from J; bases not matched to a gene: 3. Per germline, CDR1 MNHEY and CDR2 SMNVEV (reference sequence). CDR3 nucleotide sequence: TGTGCCAGCAGTGGGACAGGGCTGTACAATGAGCAGTTCTTC. Its protein is CASSGTGLYNEQFF.

The V call is TRBV11-3, the J call TRBJ1-2, with D unclear. Looked up from germline, CDR1 is SGHNT and CDR2 is YENEEA. Trimming took off 3 bases at V and 0 bases at J, with 8 bases between the two ends. The CDR3 runs to 14 residues. The CDR3 nucleotides are TGTGCCAGCAGCTTTGGCGGAACTAACTATGGCTACACCTTC. It encodes CASSFGGTNYGYTF.

As DNA, the CDR3 is TGTGCCAGCAGCCCCGGGACGGACCTATATGAAAAACTGTTTTTT. Translation gives CASSPGTDLYEKLFF. The rearrangement links TRBV3-1 (or the pseudogene TRBV3-2) to TRBJ1-4; tentative D call: TRBD1 (5 bases). V was pared by 4 bases and J by 6 bases, with 15 bases between. This CDR3 contains 15 residues. Looked up from germline, CDR1 is LGHDT and CDR2 is YNNKEL (reference sequence).

The chain has TRBV19 and TRBJ1-6; D perhaps matches TRBD1 (5 bases). There are 14 residues in the CDR3. CDR1 is LNHDA, CDR2 SQIVND, per germline (reference sequence). V lost 4 bases to trimming and J lost 6 bases, with 10 bases between them. The CDR3 reads CASSRGFGNSPLHF. Here the CDR3 DNA reads TGTGCCAGTAGTAGGGGCTTCGGTAATTCACCCCTCCACTTT. Complete variable domain (other parts from reference TRBV19 and TRBJ1-6): DGGITQSPKYLFRKEGQNVTLSCEQNLNHDAMYWYRQDPGQGLRLIYYSQIVNDFQKGDIAEGYSVSREKKESFPLTVTSAQKNPTAFYLCASSRGFGNSPLHFGNGTRLTVT.

This clone was observed once. The rearrangement joins TRBV6-5 to TRBJ1-3; 7 bases line up with TRBD1. The junction had 6 bases not matched to a gene; V was cut back by 5 bases and J by 2 bases. Per the germline V gene, CDR1 is MNHEY and CDR2 is SVGAGI. CDR3 length: 15 residues. CDR3 in amino acids: CASSQQGLTGNTIYF. The CDR3 nucleotides are TGTGCCAGCAGTCAACAGGGGTTAACTGGAAACACCATATATTTT.

The chain carries TRBV6-6 and TRBJ2-5, with 7 bases identical to TRBD1. The CDR3 is made up of 16 amino acids. The germline CDR1 and CDR2 sequences are MNHNY and SVGAGI (reference sequence). The junction had 8 bases not matched to a gene; V was cut back by 4 bases and J by 0 bases. The chain's CDR3 is CASSWTGIKDQETQYF. The DNA for the CDR3 is TGTGCCAGCAGTTGGACAGGAATCAAAGACCAAGAGACCCAGTACTTC.

This chain links TRBV6-5 with TRBJ1-2, with D possibly matching TRBD1 (5 bases). The CDR3 runs 15 residues. With 7 bases removed from V and 6 bases from J, the gap between germline ends came to 21 bases. Looked up from germline, CDR1 is MNHEY and CDR2 is SVGAGI. Written as DNA, the CDR3 is TGTGCCAGCACCCCAGGTCGGGGACTGACACATGGCTACACCTTC. Translated, it gives CASTPGRGLTHGYTF.

This sequence joins TRBV11-3 and TRBJ2-2, with 7 bases lining up with TRBD2. Germline V CDR1 and CDR2: SGHNT, YENEEA. V lost 5 bases, J lost 7 bases, and 13 bases stayed unmatched. This CDR3 comprises 16 residues. CDR3 loop: CASSPGTLQRGGELFF. CDR3 DNA sequence: TGTGCCAGCAGCCCCGGGACTCTCCAGCGGGGCGGGGAGCTGTTTTTT.

This chain uses TRBV6-5 with TRBJ2-3, with D uncertain. Germline values: CDR1 MNHEY, CDR2 SVGAGI. CDR3 size: 12 residues. V lost 6 bases and J lost 7, with 11 bases in between. The chain's CDR3 is CASRVTTHTQYF. As DNA, the CDR3 is TGTGCCAGCAGGGTGACCACCCATACGCAGTATTTT.

This clone was seen more than once but under ten times. This chain links TRBV30 with TRBJ1-1, with D hard to call. Trimming cost V 0 bases and J 5 bases, with 13 bases left between them. Germline lookup yields CDR1 GTSNPN and CDR2 SVGIG (reference sequence). There are 14 residues in the CDR3. In DNA, the CDR3 is TGTGCCTGGAGTGTAGTACCGAGTAAAACTGAAGCTTTCTTT. This sequence encodes CAWSVVPSKTEAFF. Full variable domain (missing parts from reference TRBV30 and TRBJ1-1): SQTIHQWPATLVQPVGSPLSLECTVEGTSNPNLYWYRQAAGRGLQLLFYSVGIGQISSEVPQNLSASRPQDRQFILSSKKLLLSDSGFYLCAWSVVPSKTEAFFGQGTRLTVV.

DNA for the CDR3: TGTGCCAGCAGTTCGGGACACACAACTATAGAGACCCAGTACTTC. The encoded protein is CASSSGHTTIETQYF. The V and J genes are TRBV27 and TRBJ2-5, with a tentative D call TRBD1 (6 bases). Looked up from germline, CDR1 is MNHEY and CDR2 is SMNVEV (reference sequence). V was trimmed by 4 bases and J by 4 bases, leaving 16 bases between them. This CDR3 is 15 amino acids long.

J is TRBJ2-7 and V is TRBV24-1; TRBD1 might be the D (5 bases). Trimming removed 0 bases from V and 4 bases from J, with 9 bases in between. The length of the CDR3 is 14 residues. Germline-derived CDR1 and CDR2 are KGHDR and SFDVKD. The CDR3 coding sequence is TGTGCCACCAGTGATTTGAACAGGCCTTACGAGCAGTACTTC. Its translation is CATSDLNRPYEQYF.

J is TRBJ2-1 and V is TRBV3-1 (or the pseudogene TRBV3-2); 9 bases match TRBD2. Germline loops: CDR1 LGHDT, CDR2 YNNKEL (reference sequence). With 2 bases clipped from V and 1 base from J, the junction kept 0 bases outside the gene matches. CDR3 size: 15 residues. As DNA, the CDR3 is TGTGCCAGCAGCCAAACTAGCGGGTCCTACAATGAGCAGTTCTTC. Protein sequence: CASSQTSGSYNEQFF.

The chain carries TRBV3-1 (or the pseudogene TRBV3-2) and TRBJ1-1; no definite D call. V lost 0 bases, J lost 3 bases, and 5 bases lay in between. This CDR3 contains 13 residues. Germline V gene data show CDR1 as LGHDT and CDR2 as YNNKEL (reference sequence). The CDR3 spells CASSQDTYTEAFF. As DNA, the CDR3 is TGTGCCAGCAGCCAAGATACGTACACTGAAGCTTTCTTT.

The chain couples TRBV30 to TRBJ1-4, with 7 nucleotides matching TRBD1. CDR3 size: 14 residues. In germline, CDR1 is GTSNPN, CDR2 SVGIG (reference sequence). The V gene end was trimmed by 3 bases and the J gene end by 7 bases; junction bases not matched to a gene: 8. The CDR3 loop is CAWSHGTDGEKLFF. The CDR3 DNA reads as TGTGCCTGGAGCCACGGGACAGATGGTGAAAAACTGTTTTTT.

J is TRBJ2-7 and V is TRBV7-9, with D uncertain. Germline V gives CDR1 SEHNR, CDR2 FQNEAQ (reference sequence). The CDR3 length is 15 residues. Trimming left V 5 bases short and J 0 bases short, with 14 bases between. The CDR3 reads CASSGYSDTSYEQYF. CDR3 in DNA: TGTGCCAGCAGCGGGTATTCCGACACCTCCTACGAGCAGTACTTC.

The chain recombines TRBV6-6 with TRBJ2-7; tentatively, D is TRBD1 (6 bases). CDR3 size: 14 residues. V lost 4 bases and J 5 bases, leaving 15 bases between the germline ends. The germline gives CDR1 MNHNY, CDR2 SVGAGI (reference sequence). The CDR3 region is CASSLPGTPHEQYF. CDR3 nucleotides: TGTGCCAGCAGTTTACCCGGGACACCCCACGAGCAGTACTTC.

The V and J genes are TRBV11-2 and TRBJ2-1; a weak D match, TRBD2 (5 bases). The CDR3 is 17 amino acids. Germline CDR1 reads SGHAT; CDR2 reads FQNNGV. Trimming removed 1 base at V and 3 bases at J, with 16 bases between. The CDR3 region is CASSLVGDVPSYNEQFF. CDR3 coding DNA: TGTGCCAGCAGCTTAGTCGGGGATGTCCCCAGCTACAATGAGCAGTTCTTC. Full variable domain (missing parts from reference TRBV11-2 and TRBJ2-1): EAGVAQSPRYKIIEKRQSVAFWCNPISGHATLYWYQQILGQGPKLLIQFQNNGVVDDSQLPKDRFSAERLKGVDSTLKIQPAKLEDSAVYLCASSLVGDVPSYNEQFFGPGTRLTVL.

This clone was seen more than once but under ten times. The rearrangement links TRBV5-6 to TRBJ1-1; a possible D gene is TRBD1 (5 bases). V was cut by 0 bases and J by 4 bases, with 13 bases left in between. The germline gives CDR1 SGHDT, CDR2 YYEEEE. The CDR3 length is 15 residues. The CDR3 region has the DNA TGTGCCAGCAGCTTGGCCTCTTATGGGGGCACTGAAGCTTTCTTT. Its translation is CASSLASYGGTEAFF.

This chain joins TRBV7-2 and TRBJ2-1; tentatively, D is TRBD2 (6 bases). Germline V gene sequence: CDR1 SGHTA, CDR2 FQGNSA. This CDR3 is built from 16 residues. V was pared by 5 bases and J by 4 bases, with 18 bases between. The CDR3 sequence: CASSPQAGREYNEQFF. The CDR3 region has the DNA TGTGCCAGCAGCCCGCAGGCCGGACGGGAGTACAATGAGCAGTTCTTC.

The chain employs TRBV7-2 and TRBJ1-1; a possible D gene is TRBD1 (5 bases). This CDR3 has 13 amino acids. The ends were cut back, 1 base at V and 11 bases at J, with 14 bases in the middle. CDR1 is SGHTA, CDR2 FQGNSA, per germline. The CDR3 sequence: CASSLVRDPWAFF. For the CDR3, the DNA is TGTGCCAGCAGCTTAGTCCGGGACCCTTGGGCTTTCTTT.